One sample yielded the 2 T cell receptor beta chains listed below, sequenced in a study of T cells after posttransplantation cyclophosphamide. Clones were read by immunoSEQ multiplex PCR, and TCRdb kept only the in-frame ones, dropping some. The repertoire includes over 8,500 clones, 70% to 90% of them detected once, and 5.4% sits in the top ten. A marrow graft followed busulfan-fludarabine conditioning, with cyclophosphamide on days +3 and +4. The source was PBMCs, collected after allogeneic stem cell transplant with posttransplant cyclophosphamide. The receptors were sampled from a female patient aged 50-59 years who received an allogeneic stem cell transplant from a related donor, was CMV-positive, and had no GVHD. Some T cells may possibly be graft donor cells.

The chain couples TRBV30 to TRBJ2-1, with D hard to call. V was clipped by 2 bases and J by 5 bases, with 4 bases between them. Germline CDR1 and CDR2: GTSNPN and SVGIG (reference sequence). The CDR3 length is 11 residues. CDR3 loop: CAWSQDNEQFF. CDR3 DNA: TGTGCCTGGAGTCAGGACAATGAGCAGTTCTTC.

The chain joins TRBV18 to TRBJ2-3; D possibly corresponds to TRBD1 (5 bases). In germline, CDR1 is KGHSH, CDR2 LQKENI. V was shortened by 2 bases and J by 2 bases, with 14 bases between the two germline ends. CDR3 length: 16 residues. This CDR3 is CASSPGAGINTDTQYF. The CDR3 bases are TGTGCCAGCTCACCAGGGGCAGGGATAAACACAGATACGCAGTATTTT.